This T cell receptor beta chain originates from a study of shared clonotypes between healthy human individuals. On the study more broadly: CD4 naive cells filled three plates per donor, CD4 memory three, CD8 naive two and CD8 memory one.

Both subsets, CD45RA+ naive and CD45RA-negative memory, were split from the CD4+ cells. This CDR3 spans 13 amino acids. Germline lookup yields CDR1 MDHEN and CDR2 SYDVKM. Trimming cost V 5 bases and J 5 bases, with 10 bases left between them. A deep-level run was used for the assay. Sorted-subset replicate PCRs used 200 ng of genomic DNA. This amount corresponded to some 32,000 T cell genomes. Measured with immunoSEQ multiplex PCR; TCRdb has only the in-frame clones, and not every one. The data hold about 520,000 clones, with roughly 95% observed a single time. The sequencing sample was made of naive CD4+ T cells sorted from blood. The subset here: CD45RA+ positively selected. The clonotype originates from a woman in her twenties or thirties in good health. The J gene is TRBJ1-5, the V gene TRBV28; a weak D match, TRBD1 (5 bases). The CDR3 nucleotides are TGTGCCAGCAGTGGGACTCCGGATCAGCCCCAGCATTTT. Translation gives CASSGTPDQPQHF.